A selection of T cell receptor beta chains follows, all from one sample in a study of blood T cell repertoires in COVID-19. Measured with immunoSEQ multiplex PCR; TCRdb has only the in-frame clones, and not every one. The sample has under 200,000 clones; over 80% are singletons. The sample taken for sequencing was peripheral blood. All receptors derive from a woman aged 55-75 years who had recovered from COVID-19. Both conserved end residues are part of each CDR3. D genes are given only for firm matches. Clone size is stated in some rows and not others, as once, few, many or a class when expanded.

TRBV19	.	TRBD1	TRBJ1-5	TGTGCCAGCCGACAGGGTTTCAATCAGCCCCAGCATTTT	CASRQGFNQPQHF
TRBV7-9	.	TRBD1	TRBJ1-1	TGTGCCAGCAGCGAGGGACAGGGGGCTCGCAAACTTCTGAACACTGAAGCTTTCTTT	CASSEGQGARKLLNTEAFF
TRBV4-2	.	TRBD2	TRBJ2-3	TGTGCCAGCAGCCAAGGTCCCCGTGGCGGGGGGTTAAAAGATACGCAGTATTTT	CASSQGPRGGGLKDTQYF
TRBV3-1/TRBV3-2	.	TRBD2	TRBJ2-5	TGTGCCAGCAGCCAAGAGATAGTTAGCGGGAGGCCGGAGACCCAGTACTTC	CASSQEIVSGRPETQYF
TRBV4-2	once	.	TRBJ1-6	TGTGCCAGCAGCCAAGCCGCACAGGCCGCCCCCGGACCCCTCCACTTT	CASSQAAQAAPGPLHF
TRBV29-1	.	TRBD1	TRBJ2-1	TGCAGCGTTGAAGATTCTGTTCTGGGACAGGGCCAAGATGAGCAGTTCTTC	CSVEDSVLGQGQDEQFF
TRBV7-9	few	.	TRBJ1-4	TGTGCCAGCCACCCCCTCCAAACTTCGGGTGAAAAACTGTTTTTT	CASHPLQTSGEKLFF
TRBV29-1	few	.	TRBJ1-1	TGCAGCGTCGCGGCCACTGAAGCTTTCTTT	CSVAATEAFF
TRBV6-6	once	TRBD1	TRBJ1-2	TGTGCCAGCACCGGGACAGGGGGGGGTGCTAACTATGGCTACACCTTC	CASTGTGGGANYGYTF
TRBV3-1/TRBV3-2	.	.	TRBJ2-7	TGTGCCAGCAGCCAAGTTCCGGGGGGCAGCTCCTACGAGCAGTACTTC	CASSQVPGGSSYEQYF
TRBV11-3	.	.	TRBJ2-1	TGTGCCAGCAGCTTAGTTCCAGATGAGCAGTTCTTC	CASSLVPDEQFF
TRBV6-2/TRBV6-3	.	TRBD2	TRBJ2-5	TGTGCCAGCAGCGGGACTAGCGCAGAGACCCAGTACTTC	CASSGTSAETQYF
TRBV5-4	.	.	TRBJ2-1	TGTGCCAGCAGCTTGGGGGGCCTGGACTACAATGAGCAGTTCTTC	CASSLGGLDYNEQFF
TRBV10-3	.	.	TRBJ2-2	TGTGCCATCAGTGGTCAGTACACCGGGGAGCTGTTTTTT	CAISGQYTGELFF
TRBV29-1	.	.	TRBJ2-1	TGCAGCGTTGATCGCGGGGTCAGCTCCTACAATGAGCAGTTCTTC	CSVDRGVSSYNEQFF
TRBV27	.	.	TRBJ1-1	TGTGCCAGCAGTTTAGGCCGCCCAGGGGTTAGCACTGAAGCTTTCTTT	CASSLGRPGVSTEAFF
TRBV5-1	.	.	TRBJ2-5	TGCGCCAGCAGCCCGGGGGGCCCACGGGAGACCCAGTACTTC	CASSPGGPRETQYF
TRBV16	.	.	TRBJ1-4	TGTGCCAGCAGCCTACAGGATGAAAAACTGTTTTTT	CASSLQDEKLFF
TRBV10-2	.	.	TRBJ2-3	TGCGCCAGCAGGGTGGGGACTGACAGCCTTGTCCAGTATTTT	CASRVGTDSLVQYF
TRBV4-1	.	TRBD1	TRBJ1-1	TGCGCCAGCAGCCAAGGACAGGGGAAGGTTTTGAATTCTGAAGCTTTCTTT	CASSQGQGKVLNSEAFF
TRBV5-1	.	TRBD2	TRBJ2-5	TGCGCCAGCAGCTCCGGGGGGGCCAGACAAGAGACCCAGTACTTC	CASSSGGARQETQYF
TRBV6-5	.	.	TRBJ1-2	TGTGCCAGCAGGGCAGCTGACTCTCGCTATGGCTACACCTTC	CASRAADSRYGYTF
TRBV19	.	.	TRBJ2-4	TGTGCCAGTAGTCCTTCAGGGATCATTCAGTACTTC	CASSPSGIIQYF
TRBV7-2	few	.	TRBJ2-1	TGTGCCAGCAGTCTAGCGTTCCACAATGAGCAGTTCTTC	CASSLAFHNEQFF
TRBV28	.	.	TRBJ1-5	TGTGCCAGCAGTTTTAACGGGCAGCCCCAGCATTTT	CASSFNGQPQHF
TRBV2	.	TRBD1	TRBJ2-5	TGTGCCAGCAGTGTTCAGGGGGCAGAGACCCAGTACTTC	CASSVQGAETQYF
TRBV7-2	.	.	TRBJ2-1	TGTGCCAGCAGGAACGGGGGGACACCCCATGAGCAGTTCTTC	CASRNGGTPHEQFF
TRBV12-3/TRBV12-4	.	TRBD1	TRBJ1-2	TGTGCCAGCGGGGCCGGGACAGGGTATGGCTACACCTTC	CASGAGTGYGYTF
TRBV19	.	TRBD1	TRBJ1-5	TGTGCCAGTAGTATAGGTTGGACAGGGGGTTCTTCCCCCCAGCATTTT	CASSIGWTGGSSPQHF
TRBV5-8	.	.	TRBJ1-3	TGTGCCAGCAGCTTGACAGGCAGCTTCTCTGGAAACACCATATATTTT	CASSLTGSFSGNTIYF
TRBV24-1	.	TRBD1	TRBJ2-1	TGTGCCACCAGTGATTTGGGGACAGCCTACAATGAGCAGTTCTTC	CATSDLGTAYNEQFF
TRBV2	.	TRBD1	TRBJ1-5	TGTGCCAGCGAAACCACCCGGACAGGGGGTCAGCCCCAGCATTTT	CASETTRTGGQPQHF
TRBV24-1	.	TRBD2	TRBJ2-1	TGTGCCACCAGAGGGCGGGAGGGGGCGCGGAATGAGCAGTTCTTC	CATRGREGARNEQFF
TRBV5-1	.	.	TRBJ2-1	TGCGCCAGCAGCTTGGCCACAGAGGGCGATGAGCAGTTCTTC	CASSLATEGDEQFF
TRBV6-5	.	.	TRBJ1-5	TGTGCCAGCAGTAACTGGGACACTAGCAATCAGCCCCAGCATTTT	CASSNWDTSNQPQHF
TRBV6-5	.	TRBD2	TRBJ2-7	TGTGCCAGCAGTTACACCGCCGGGGGGACCTCCGGCGAGCAGTACTTC	CASSYTAGGTSGEQYF
TRBV10-3	.	.	TRBJ1-2	TGTGCCATCAGTGAGTGGAAGGGGGTTGGCTACACCTTC	CAISEWKGVGYTF
TRBV28	once	.	TRBJ1-2	TGTGCCAGCAGTTTATATCTCTCGGGACAAGTTTATGGCTACACCTTC	CASSLYLSGQVYGYTF
TRBV2	.	.	TRBJ1-4	TGTGCCAGCAGGGAGGTAGCAACTAATGAAAAACTGTTTTTT	CASREVATNEKLFF
TRBV27	.	TRBD1	TRBJ2-7	TGTGCCAGCAGTTTCGCGACAGGGGGTAACGAGCAGTACTTC	CASSFATGGNEQYF
TRBV6-4	.	.	TRBJ2-7	TGTGCCAATACGATCCTAACCTCGGGGCAGTACTTC	CANTILTSGQYF
TRBV6-6	.	.	TRBJ2-2	TGTGCCAGCCGGGACACTCGAAACACCGGGGAGCTGTTTTTT	CASRDTRNTGELFF
TRBV18	.	TRBD1	TRBJ1-4	TGTGCCAGCTCACCTACCCCGGGACAGGTTAATGAAAAACTGTTTTTT	CASSPTPGQVNEKLFF